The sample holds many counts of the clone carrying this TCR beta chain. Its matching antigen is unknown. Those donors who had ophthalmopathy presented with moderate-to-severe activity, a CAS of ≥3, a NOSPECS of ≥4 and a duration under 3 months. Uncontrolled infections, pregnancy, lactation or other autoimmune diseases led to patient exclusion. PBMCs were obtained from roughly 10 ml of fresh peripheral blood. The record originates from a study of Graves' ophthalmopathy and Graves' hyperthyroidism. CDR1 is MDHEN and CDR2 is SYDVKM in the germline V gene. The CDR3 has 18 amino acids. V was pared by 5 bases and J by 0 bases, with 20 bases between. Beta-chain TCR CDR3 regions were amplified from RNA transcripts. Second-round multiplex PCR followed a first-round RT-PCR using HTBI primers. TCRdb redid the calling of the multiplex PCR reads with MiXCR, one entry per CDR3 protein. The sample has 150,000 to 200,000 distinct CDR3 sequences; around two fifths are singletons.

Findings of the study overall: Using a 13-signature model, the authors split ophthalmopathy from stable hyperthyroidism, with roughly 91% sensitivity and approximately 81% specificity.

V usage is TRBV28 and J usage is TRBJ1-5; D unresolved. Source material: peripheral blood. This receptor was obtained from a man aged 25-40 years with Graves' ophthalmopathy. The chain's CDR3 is CASSTPGWAESSNQPQHF. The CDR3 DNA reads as TGTGCCAGCAGTACGCCCGGGTGGGCTGAGAGTAGCAATCAGCCCCAGCATTTT.